The source of this T cell receptor beta chain is a study of Graves' ophthalmopathy and Graves' hyperthyroidism. The CDR3 is 19 residues long. V was shortened by 0 bases and J by 6 bases, with 27 bases between the two germline ends. Germline V lookup: CDR1 SGHRS, CDR2 YFSETQ. Transcripts of RNA were the source for amplifying TCR beta CDR3 regions. HTBI primers served in a first-round RT-PCR, which a second-round multiplex PCR followed. MiXCR, run by TCRdb on the multiplex PCR reads, gives a single entry per CDR3 protein. This table holds hundreds of thousands of distinct CDR3 sequences, around 14% found once. Ophthalmopathy cases showed moderate-to-severe activity, scoring CAS ≥3 and NOSPECS ≥4, with duration under 3 months. General study points: Using 13 signatures, a model distinguished ophthalmopathy from stable hyperthyroidism, reaching around 86% sensitivity and over 65% specificity.

This clonotype has at least ten counts. Its target is unknown. Sample: blood. The chain combines TRBV5-1 with TRBJ1-2, with D maybe TRBD1 (5 bases). This receptor was taken from a woman in her twenties or thirties with Graves' ophthalmopathy. CDR3 loop: CASSLEQVLRLPTTDGYTF. The DNA of the CDR3 is TGCGCCAGCAGCTTGGAACAGGTACTGAGACTTCCAACGACTGATGGCTACACCTTC.